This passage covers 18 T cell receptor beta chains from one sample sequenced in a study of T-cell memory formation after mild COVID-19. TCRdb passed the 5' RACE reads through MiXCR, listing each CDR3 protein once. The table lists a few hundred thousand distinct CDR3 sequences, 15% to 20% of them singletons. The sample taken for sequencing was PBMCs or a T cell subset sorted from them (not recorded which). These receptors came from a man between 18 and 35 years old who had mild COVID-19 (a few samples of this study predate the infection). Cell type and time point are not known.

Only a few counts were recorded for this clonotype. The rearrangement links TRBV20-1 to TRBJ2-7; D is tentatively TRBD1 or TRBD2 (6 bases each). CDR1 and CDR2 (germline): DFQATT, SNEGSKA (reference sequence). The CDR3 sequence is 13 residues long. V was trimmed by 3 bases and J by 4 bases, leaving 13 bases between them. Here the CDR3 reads CSASRGLLYEQYF. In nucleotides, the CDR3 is TGCAGTGCTAGCCGGGGGCTATTGTACGAGCAGTACTTC.

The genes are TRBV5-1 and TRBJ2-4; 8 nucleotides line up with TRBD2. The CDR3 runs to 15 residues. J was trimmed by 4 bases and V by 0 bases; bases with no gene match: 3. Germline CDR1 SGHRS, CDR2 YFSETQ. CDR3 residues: CASSLGGTSKNIQYF. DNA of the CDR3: TGCGCCAGCAGCTTGGGGGGGACTAGTAAAAACATTCAGTACTTC.

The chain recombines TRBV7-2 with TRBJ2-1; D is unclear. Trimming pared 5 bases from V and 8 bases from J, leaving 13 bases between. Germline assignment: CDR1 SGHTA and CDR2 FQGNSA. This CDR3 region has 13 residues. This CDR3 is CASSPASRDEQFF. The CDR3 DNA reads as TGTGCCAGCAGCCCCGCCAGCCGGGATGAGCAGTTCTTC. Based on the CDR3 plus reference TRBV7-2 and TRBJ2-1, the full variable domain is GAGVSQSPSNKVTEKGKDVELRCDPISGHTALYWYRQSLGQGLEFLIYFQGNSAPDKSGLPSDRFSAERTGGSVSTLTIQRTQQEDSAVYLCASSPASRDEQFFGPGTRLTVL.

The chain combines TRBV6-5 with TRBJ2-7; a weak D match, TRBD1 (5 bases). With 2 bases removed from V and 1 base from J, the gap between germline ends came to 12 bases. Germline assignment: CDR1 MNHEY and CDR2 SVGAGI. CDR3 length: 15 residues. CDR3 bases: TGTGCCAGCAGTTACGCCGCAGGGATGTCCTACGAGCAGTACGTC. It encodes CASSYAAGMSYEQYV.

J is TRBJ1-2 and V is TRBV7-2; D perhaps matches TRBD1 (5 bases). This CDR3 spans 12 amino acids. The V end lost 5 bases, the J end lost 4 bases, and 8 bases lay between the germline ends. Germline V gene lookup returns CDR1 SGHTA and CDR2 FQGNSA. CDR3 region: CASSEQGYGYTF. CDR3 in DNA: TGTGCCAGCAGCGAGCAGGGCTATGGCTACACCTTC. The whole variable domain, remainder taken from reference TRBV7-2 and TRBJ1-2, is GAGVSQSPSNKVTEKGKDVELRCDPISGHTALYWYRQSLGQGLEFLIYFQGNSAPDKSGLPSDRFSAERTGGSVSTLTIQRTQQEDSAVYLCASSEQGYGYTFGSGTRLTVV.

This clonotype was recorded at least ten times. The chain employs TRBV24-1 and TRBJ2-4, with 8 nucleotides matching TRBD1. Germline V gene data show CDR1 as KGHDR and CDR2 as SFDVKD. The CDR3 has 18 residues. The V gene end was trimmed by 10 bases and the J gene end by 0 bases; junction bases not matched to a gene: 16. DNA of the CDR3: TGTGCCACGAACTCGGGACAGGATGGATTCCTAGCCAAAAACATTCAGTACTTC. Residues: CATNSGQDGFLAKNIQYF.

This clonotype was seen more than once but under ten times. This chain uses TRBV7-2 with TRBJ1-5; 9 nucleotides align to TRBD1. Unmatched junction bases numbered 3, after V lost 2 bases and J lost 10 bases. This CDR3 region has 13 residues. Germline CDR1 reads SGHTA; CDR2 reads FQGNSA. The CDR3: CASSLWDRDPQHF. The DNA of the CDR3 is TGTGCCAGCAGCTTATGGGACAGGGACCCCCAGCATTTT.

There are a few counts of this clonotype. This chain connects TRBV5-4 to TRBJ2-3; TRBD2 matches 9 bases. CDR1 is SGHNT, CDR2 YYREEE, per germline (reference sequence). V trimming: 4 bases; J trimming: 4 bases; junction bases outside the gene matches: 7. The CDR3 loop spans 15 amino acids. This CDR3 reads CASSTSSGAPDTQYF. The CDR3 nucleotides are TGTGCCAGCAGCACCTCTAGCGGGGCTCCAGATACGCAGTATTTT.

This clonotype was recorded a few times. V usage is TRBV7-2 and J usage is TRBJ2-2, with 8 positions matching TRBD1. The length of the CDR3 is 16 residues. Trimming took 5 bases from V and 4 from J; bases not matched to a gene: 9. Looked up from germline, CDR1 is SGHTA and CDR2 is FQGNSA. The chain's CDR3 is CASSTYRGSATGELFF. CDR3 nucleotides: TGTGCCAGCAGCACATACAGGGGGTCGGCCACCGGGGAGCTGTTTTTT.

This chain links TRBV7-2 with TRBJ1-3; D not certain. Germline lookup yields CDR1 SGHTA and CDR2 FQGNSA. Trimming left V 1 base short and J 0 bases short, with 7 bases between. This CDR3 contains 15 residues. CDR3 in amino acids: CASSLGMSSGNTIYF. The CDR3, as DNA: TGTGCCAGCAGCTTAGGGATGAGCTCTGGAAACACCATATATTTT.

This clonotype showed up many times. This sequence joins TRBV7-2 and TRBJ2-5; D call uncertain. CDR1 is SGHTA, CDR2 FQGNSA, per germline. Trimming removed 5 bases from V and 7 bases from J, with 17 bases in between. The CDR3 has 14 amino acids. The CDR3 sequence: CASSLEPGDATQYF. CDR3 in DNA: TGTGCCAGCAGCCTAGAGCCAGGAGACGCGACCCAGTACTTC. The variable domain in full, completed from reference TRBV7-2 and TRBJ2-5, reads GAGVSQSPSNKVTEKGKDVELRCDPISGHTALYWYRQSLGQGLEFLIYFQGNSAPDKSGLPSDRFSAERTGGSVSTLTIQRTQQEDSAVYLCASSLEPGDATQYFGPGTRLLVL.

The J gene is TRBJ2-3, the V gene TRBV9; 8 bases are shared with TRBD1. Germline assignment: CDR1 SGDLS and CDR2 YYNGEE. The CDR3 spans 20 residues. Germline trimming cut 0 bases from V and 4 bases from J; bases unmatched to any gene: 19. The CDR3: CASSVGPARQGLQRADTQYF. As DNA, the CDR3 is TGTGCCAGCAGCGTAGGACCCGCCCGACAGGGGCTCCAGAGAGCAGATACGCAGTATTTT.

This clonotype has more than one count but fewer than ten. CDR3 DNA sequence: TGTGCCAGCAGCTCAGGGGGGCGCCAGCGGGAGACCCAGTACTTC. It translates to CASSSGGRQRETQYF. The V call is TRBV11-2, the J call TRBJ2-5; the D gene is possibly TRBD1 (7 bases). The V end lost 4 bases, the J end lost 5 bases, and 17 bases lay between the germline ends. Per the germline V gene, CDR1 is SGHAT and CDR2 is FQNNGV. This CDR3 is built from 15 residues.

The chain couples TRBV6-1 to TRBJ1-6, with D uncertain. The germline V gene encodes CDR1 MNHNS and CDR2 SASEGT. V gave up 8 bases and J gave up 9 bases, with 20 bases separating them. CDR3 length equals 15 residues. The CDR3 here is CASHRGRAFTSPLHF. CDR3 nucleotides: TGTGCCAGCCACCGAGGGCGGGCATTTACTTCACCCCTCCACTTT.

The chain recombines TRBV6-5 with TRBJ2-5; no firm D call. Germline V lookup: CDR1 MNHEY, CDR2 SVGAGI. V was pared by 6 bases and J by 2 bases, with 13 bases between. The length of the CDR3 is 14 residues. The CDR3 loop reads CASSFGRLQETQYF. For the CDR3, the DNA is TGTGCCAGCAGCTTTGGACGCTTACAAGAGACCCAGTACTTC.

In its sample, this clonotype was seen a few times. CDR3 region: CATSREGTAKNYGYTF. CDR3 sequence (DNA): TGTGCCACCAGCAGAGAAGGGACAGCGAAAAACTATGGCTACACCTTC. V and J are TRBV15 and TRBJ1-2; TRBD1 matches 7 bases. In germline, CDR1 is LNHNV, CDR2 YYDKDF (reference sequence). With V trimmed by 0 bases and J by 2 bases, 6 bases remained unmatched. This CDR3 is built from 16 residues.

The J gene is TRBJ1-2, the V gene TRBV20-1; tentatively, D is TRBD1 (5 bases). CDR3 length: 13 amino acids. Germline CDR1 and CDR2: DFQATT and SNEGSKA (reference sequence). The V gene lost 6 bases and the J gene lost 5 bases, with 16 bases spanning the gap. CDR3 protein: CSAPDPGGYGYTF. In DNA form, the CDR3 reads TGCAGTGCCCCGGACCCCGGGGGATATGGCTACACCTTC.

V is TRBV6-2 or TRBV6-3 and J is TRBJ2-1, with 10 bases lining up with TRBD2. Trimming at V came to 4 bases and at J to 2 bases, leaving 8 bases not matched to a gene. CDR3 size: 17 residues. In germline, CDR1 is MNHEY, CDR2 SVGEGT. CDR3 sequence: CASSSPLAGDPYNEQFF. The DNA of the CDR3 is TGTGCCAGCAGTTCCCCCCTAGCGGGGGACCCCTACAATGAGCAGTTCTTC.